This T cell receptor (beta chain) was sequenced in a study of blood T cell repertoires in COVID-19. Study summary: Some COVID-19 samples were acute and others convalescent; all came from the United States, Italy and Spain. Nucleic acid was either cDNA or gDNA, and it came from T cells, B-cell-depleted T cells, or PBMCs.

The CDR3 length is 15 residues. The germline CDR1 and CDR2 sequences are SGHTA and FQGNSA. Unmatched junction bases numbered 5, after V lost 6 bases and J lost 2 bases. Study processing details: Amplification from reference gene primers served as the basis for estimated nucleated cell counts. The method was immunoSEQ multiplex PCR; TCRdb's version includes in-frame clones alone and lacks a portion of them. The V and J calls and clone size come from that table; D and trimming were worked out from the DNA. The sample lists around 40,000 clones, about four fifths seen once, with 38% in the top ten. Specimen: peripheral blood. This receptor was identified in a man older than 75 with active or convalescent COVID-19. This chain links TRBV7-2 with TRBJ2-2, with 8 bases matching TRBD1. CDR3: CASRNRGINTGELFF. The CDR3 nucleotides are TGTGCCAGCAGAAACAGGGGGATTAACACCGGGGAGCTGTTTTTT.